These T cell receptor beta chains were read from a single sample in a study of T-cell reconstitution after alpha-beta-depleted transplantation in children. TCRdb analysed the PCR reads with MiXCR anew, one entry per CDR3 protein. The profile covers roughly 100,000 distinct CDR3 sequences, with approximately 8% appearing a single time and around 17% taken by the ten largest. The sequenced sample was PBMCs, obtained before TCRalphabeta/CD19-depleted stem cell transplant. Every receptor here comes from a boy aged 2 to 10 with acute lymphoblastic leukemia, due to receive a stem cell transplant. Both conserved end residues are part of each CDR3. The D gene is left open where the match is weak.

j_call | d_call | v_call | cdr3_aa
TRBJ2-5 | TRBD1 | TRBV28 | CASSRHRGQGETQYF
TRBJ2-6 | NA | TRBV15 | CATSPAGTTGANVLTF
TRBJ2-5 | TRBD2 | TRBV20-1 | CSARGGGRQETQYF
TRBJ1-1 | NA | TRBV3-1 | CASSPRLGTEAFF
TRBJ2-3 | NA | TRBV27 | CASSLFVGDTQYF
TRBJ1-1 | TRBD1 | TRBV11-2 | CASSRLQGVETEAFF
TRBJ2-3 | TRBD2 | TRBV12-3/TRBV12-4 | CASSLAGGGSDTQYF
TRBJ2-7 | TRBD1 | TRBV5-1 | CASRPGQGPYEQYF
TRBJ2-1 | NA | TRBV12-3/TRBV12-4 | CASSLGPVDYNEQFF
TRBJ2-7 | NA | TRBV7-2 | CASSLEVEQYF
TRBJ1-4 | NA | TRBV7-9 | CASSLAGSNEKLFF
TRBJ2-3 | NA | TRBV12-3/TRBV12-4 | CASSLGVALFRDTQYF
TRBJ2-6 | TRBD1 | TRBV10-3 | CAISRTGPSGANVLTF
TRBJ2-1 | TRBD2 | TRBV19 | CASRSSGVNEQFF
TRBJ1-4 | TRBD1 | TRBV6-6 | CASSWTGGEKLFF
TRBJ1-1 | TRBD1 | TRBV5-6 | CASSRDSLAFF
TRBJ2-5 | NA | TRBV5-8 | CASSPASALRETQYF
TRBJ1-2 | NA | TRBV6-2/TRBV6-3 | CASSYSIEGGSYGYTF